This T cell receptor (beta chain) is from a study of patients and donors after allogeneic stem cell transplantation. The CDR3 sequence is 11 residues long. Deletions cut 7 bases from V and 9 bases from J, with 13 bases between. Germline V CDR1 and CDR2: SQVTM, ANQGSEA. One entry per CDR3 protein, called by TCRdb with MiXCR from the RT-PCR reads. This sample has around 200,000 distinct CDR3 sequences, with 38% found just once. Sequenced input: blood, either unsorted or a sorted T cell fraction (not recorded which). The V call is TRBV29-1, the J call TRBJ2-1, with D maybe TRBD1 (6 bases). The receptor was isolated from a human donor who was either an allogeneic HSCT recipient or a stem cell or donor lymphocyte infusion donor (not recorded which). It is not recorded whose cells these are; they may come from a transplant donor. CDR3 region: CSEKTGVEQFF. The CDR3 DNA reads TGCAGCGAGAAGACAGGTGTTGAGCAGTTCTTC.